A single sample is the source of the 25 T cell receptor beta chains below, sequenced in a study. TCRdb re-called the 5' RACE reads through MiXCR, storing one row per CDR3 protein. In the table there are 45,000 to 70,000 distinct CDR3 sequences, 28% of which are singletons. Sequenced: tumor-infiltrating memory CD4+ T cells sorted from the breast tumor. Sample subset: memory CD4+ T cells, CD4+CD45RO+CD25-. The origin of the receptors is a female donor with breast cancer.

This chain connects TRBV7-3 to TRBJ2-3, with unresolved D. The CDR3 covers 13 residues. Between the trimmed V and J ends, which lost 0 bases and 4 bases, there was a span of 5 bases. Germline V gives CDR1 SGHTA, CDR2 FQGTGA. Here the CDR3 DNA reads TGTGCCAGCAGCTTAACGATTTCAGATACGCAGTATTTT. Protein product: CASSLTISDTQYF.

The chain links TRBV6-5 to TRBJ1-5; 7 nucleotides agree with TRBD1. CDR1 and CDR2 (germline): MNHEY, SVGAGI. CDR3 length: 14 residues. J lost 7 bases, V lost 4 bases, and 7 bases had no gene match. In DNA, the CDR3 is TGTGCCAGCAGTTGGGACAGCCGTATGCAGCCCCAGCATTTT. Protein sequence: CASSWDSRMQPQHF.

This clonotype has a handful of counts. The chain recombines TRBV6-2 or TRBV6-3 with TRBJ1-5, with 10 bases lining up with TRBD1. This CDR3 is built from 15 residues. The junction had 5 bases not matched to a gene; V was cut back by 5 bases and J by 4 bases. CDR1 is MNHEY and CDR2 is SVGEGT in the germline V gene. CDR3 in DNA: TGTGCCAGCAGTGGGGACAGGGGTGTTAATCAGCCCCAGCATTTT. Its protein is CASSGDRGVNQPQHF.

The V and J genes are TRBV2 and TRBJ2-7, with D possibly TRBD1 on 5 matching bases. CDR1 and CDR2 from the germline V gene are SNHLY and FYNNEI. The ends were cut back, 5 bases at V and 0 bases at J, with 11 bases in the middle. The CDR3 totals 14 residues. As DNA, the CDR3 is TGTGCCAGCAGTCAGGGTTTCGGCTCCTACGAGCAGTACTTC. Encoded protein: CASSQGFGSYEQYF.

The chain uses TRBV11-3 and TRBJ1-1; 8 nucleotides agree with TRBD1. Losses at the gene ends were 5 bases for V and 1 base for J; bases not matched to a gene: 12. Looked up from germline, CDR1 is SGHNT and CDR2 is YENEEA. CDR3 length: 17 amino acids. The CDR3 DNA follows: TGTGCCAGCAGCCGGACAGGGACCTTTGAAACGAACACTGAAGCTTTCTTT. Translation gives CASSRTGTFETNTEAFF.

The CDR3 sequence: CASSRDAGRDEQYF. The CDR3 DNA reads TGTGCCAGCTCACGAGATGCAGGGAGGGACGAGCAGTACTTC. The genes are TRBV18 and TRBJ2-7; TRBD2 aligns across 7 bases. The V segment lost 4 bases and the J segment 5 bases; nucleotides outside the gene matches: 8. The CDR3 sequence is 14 residues long. CDR1 and CDR2 (germline): KGHSH, LQKENI. Full variable domain (remainder filled in from reference TRBV18 and TRBJ2-7): NAGVMQNPRHLVRRRGQEARLRCSPMKGHSHVYWYRQLPEEGLKFMVYLQKENIIDESGMPKERFSAEFPKEGPSILRIQQVVRGDSAAYFCASSRDAGRDEQYFGPGTRLTVT.

This clonotype was detected a few times. V is TRBV7-6 and J is TRBJ2-3; tentative D call: TRBD2 (6 bases). Trimming stripped 2 bases from V and 4 bases from J, with 10 bases between. Per germline, CDR1 SGHVS and CDR2 FNYEAQ. The CDR3 loop spans 14 amino acids. DNA for the CDR3: TGTGCCAGCAGCTTAAGCCCGGGAGCAGATACGCAGTATTTT. Translating it yields CASSLSPGADTQYF. The complete variable domain, with remaining parts taken from reference TRBV7-6 and TRBJ2-3, reads GAGVSQSPRYKVTKRGQDVALRCDPISGHVSLYWYRQALGQGPEFLTYFNYEAQQDKSGLPNDRFSAERPEGSISTLTIQRTEQRDSAMYRCASSLSPGADTQYFGPGTRLTVL.

Here the CDR3 DNA reads TGTGCCAGCAGCGAAAGACGACGCGAGCAGTACTTC. Amino acids: CASSERRREQYF. The chain combines TRBV28 with TRBJ2-7, with D hard to call. Trimming pared 6 bases from V and 6 bases from J, leaving 12 bases between. Germline CDR1 and CDR2: MDHEN and SYDVKM. The CDR3 is 12 residues long.

The chain couples TRBV6-2 or TRBV6-3 to TRBJ1-2; TRBD1 might be the D (6 bases). V lost 2 bases and J lost 6, with 22 bases in between. Germline CDR1 and CDR2: MNHEY and SVGEGT. The CDR3 covers 17 residues. The CDR3 DNA sequence: TGTGCCAGCAGTTACCTTCGGACAGAGACCCTATTTGATGGCTACACCTTC. Translation gives CASSYLRTETLFDGYTF.

The chain carries TRBV20-1 and TRBJ2-1; D might be TRBD2 (7 bases). CDR1 and CDR2 (germline): DFQATT, SNEGSKA (reference sequence). There are 16 residues in the CDR3. V was cut by 4 bases and J by 0 bases, with 16 bases left in between. CDR3 nucleotide sequence: TGCAGTGCTACCGCCGGGGGCGGGAGCTCCTACAATGAGCAGTTCTTC. Its translation is CSATAGGGSSYNEQFF.

As for this clonotype: A read error is possible here, since a much larger clone lies one base away. J is TRBJ1-5 and V is TRBV5-1; TRBD1 matches 9 bases. CDR1 and CDR2 (germline): SGHRS, YFSETQ. The CDR3 length is 14 residues. DNA for the CDR3: TGCGCCAGCAGCCCTGGGACAGGGAACCAGCTCCAGCATTTT. This gives the protein CASSPGTGNQLQHF.

This clonotype appeared a few times. CDR3 coding DNA: TGTGCCAGCAGCTTAGACCGGGGTAACTACAATGAGCAGTTCTTC. Protein: CASSLDRGNYNEQFF. V and J are TRBV11-3 and TRBJ2-1, with a tentative D call TRBD2 (5 bases). Between the trimmed V and J ends, which lost 0 bases and 3 bases, there was a span of 9 bases. The CDR3 contains 15 residues. Per the germline V gene, CDR1 is SGHNT and CDR2 is YENEEA.

This chain uses TRBV10-3 with TRBJ2-3; D unclear. CDR1 is ENHRY, CDR2 SYGVKD, per germline. Trimming pared 0 bases from V and 0 bases from J, leaving 4 bases between. CDR3 length: 14 residues. CDR3 sequence: CAISESLSTDTQYF. The CDR3, as DNA: TGTGCCATCAGTGAGTCTTTGAGCACAGATACGCAGTATTTT.

This clonotype turned up a few times. V is TRBV11-1 and J is TRBJ2-3, with TRBD2 matching 7 bases. V shed 5 bases, J shed 11 bases, and the junction held 19 bases outside the gene matches. Germline V gives CDR1 SGHAT, CDR2 FQDESV (reference sequence). The CDR3 consists of 16 residues. The CDR3 nucleotides are TGTGCCAGCAGCGCGAACCCCGGGTCGACTAGCCCTATGCAGTATTTT. It is translated as CASSANPGSTSPMQYF.

This clonotype was picked up one time. The V and J genes are TRBV5-1 and TRBJ1-2; D may be TRBD1 (5 bases). Germline CDR1 reads SGHRS; CDR2 reads YFSETQ. V lost 4 bases and J 10 bases, leaving 23 bases between the germline ends. The length of the CDR3 is 15 residues. CDR3 nucleotide sequence: TGCGCCAGCAGCGTGACCGGGACTGACAACTATAACTACACCTTC. Translating it yields CASSVTGTDNYNYTF.

Many counts were recorded for this clonotype. The V and J genes are TRBV5-5 and TRBJ1-2, with a tentative D call TRBD1 (6 bases). Germline-derived CDR1 and CDR2 are SGHKS and YYEKEE (reference sequence). V lost 3 bases, J lost 4 bases, and 16 bases lay in between. There are 15 residues in the CDR3. The CDR3 is CASSYLNDRRYGYTF. CDR3 bases: TGTGCCAGCAGCTACTTAAACGACAGGCGCTATGGCTACACCTTC. Variable domain in full (rest from reference TRBV5-5 and TRBJ1-2): DAGVTQSPTHLIKTRGQQVTLRCSPISGHKSVSWYQQVLGQGPQFIFQYYEKEERGRGNFPDRFSARQFPNYSSELNVNALLLGDSALYLCASSYLNDRRYGYTFGSGTRLTVV.

About this clonotype: Germline and junction disagree at one end, which may indicate a read error. The chain employs TRBV6-1 and TRBJ2-1; no definite D call. Germline CDR1 is MNHNS and CDR2 is SASEGT. The CDR3 contains 15 residues. Here the CDR3 DNA reads TGTGCCAGCAGTGAACAGACTCCTAACCCCGAGGAGCGGTTCTTC. Its translation: CASSEQTPNPEERFF.

This sequence joins TRBV20-1 and TRBJ2-3, with 10 bases matching TRBD1. Trimming took 6 bases from V and 2 from J; bases not matched to a gene: 5. Germline-derived CDR1 and CDR2 are DFQATT and SNEGSKA (reference sequence). The CDR3 totals 14 residues. CDR3 in DNA: TGCAGTGCCACGGGGACAGGGGCCACAGATACGCAGTATTTT. Residues: CSATGTGATDTQYF.

This chain links TRBV15 with TRBJ1-2; D might be TRBD1 (5 bases). The V gene's germline CDR1 is LNHNV and CDR2 YYDKDF (reference sequence). This CDR3 is 13 amino acids long. V lost 1 base, J lost 4 bases, and 7 bases lay in between. This chain's CDR3 is CATSRGGTYGYTF. CDR3 coding DNA: TGTGCCACCAGCAGAGGAGGGACCTATGGCTACACCTTC. The full variable domain, its missing parts supplied by reference TRBV15 and TRBJ1-2, is DAMVIQNPRYQVTQFGKPVTLSCSQTLNHNVMYWYQQKSSQAPKLLFHYYDKDFNNEADTPDNFQSRRPNTSFCFLDIRSPGLGDTAMYLCATSRGGTYGYTFGSGTRLTVV.

The chain employs TRBV20-1 and TRBJ2-3; D ambiguous. V was shortened by 5 bases and J by 4 bases, with 7 bases between the two germline ends. The CDR3 is made up of 11 amino acids. CDR1 is DFQATT, CDR2 SNEGSKA, per germline (reference sequence). The chain's CDR3 is CSARVADTQYF. The CDR3 DNA is TGCAGTGCTCGCGTTGCAGATACGCAGTATTTT.

A few counts support this clonotype. This may be a read error: a much more frequent sequence differs by one nucleotide. J is TRBJ2-1 and V is TRBV5-6; 9 bases are shared with TRBD1. V was pared by 3 bases and J by 1 base, with 5 bases of the junction left unmatched. This CDR3 spans 16 amino acids. Germline CDR1 and CDR2: SGHDT and YYEEEE. For the CDR3, the DNA is TGTGCCAGCAGCTGGTCTGACAGGGGGTCCTACAATGAGCAGTTCTTC. This gives the protein CASSWSDRGSYNEQFF. Based on the CDR3 plus reference TRBV5-6 and TRBJ2-1, the full variable domain is DAGVTQSPTHLIKTRGQQVTLRCSPKSGHDTVSWYQQALGQGPQFIFQYYEEEERQRGNFPDRFSGHQFPNYSSELNVNALLLGDSALYLCASSWSDRGSYNEQFFGPGTRLTVL.

This sequence joins TRBV5-6 and TRBJ2-1, with 11 bases that match TRBD1. The CDR3 consists of 15 residues. Germline assignment: CDR1 SGHDT and CDR2 YYEEEE. The ends lost 4 bases at V and 9 bases at J; junction bases unmatched: 9. The DNA of the CDR3 is TGTGCCAGCAGCCTGGACAGGGGGCTAGTGGGTGAGCAGTTCTTC. It codes for CASSLDRGLVGEQFF.

The chain couples TRBV20-1 to TRBJ2-2; a possible D gene is TRBD2 (5 bases). The length of the CDR3 is 14 residues. CDR1 DFQATT and CDR2 SNEGSKA come from the germline V gene (reference sequence). The V and J ends lost 5 bases and 6 bases respectively, with 16 bases between them. The CDR3 DNA is TGCAGTGCTCGAGTACTAGAAGAAGCCGGGGAGCTGTTTTTT. It codes for CSARVLEEAGELFF.

This chain uses TRBV5-1 with TRBJ1-1, with TRBD1 as a possible D gene (5 bases). Germline-derived CDR1 and CDR2 are SGHRS and YFSETQ. This CDR3 region has 15 residues. Trimming took 3 bases from V and 3 from J, leaving 15 bases between them. CDR3 DNA sequence: TGCGCCAGCAGCTCAGAAAGAACAGGTGACACTGAAGCTTTCTTT. Translated, it gives CASSSERTGDTEAFF.

Only a few counts were recorded for this clonotype. The chain uses TRBV5-1 and TRBJ1-2; D is possibly TRBD1 (5 bases). The germline CDR1 and CDR2 sequences are SGHRS and YFSETQ. The CDR3 extends over 15 amino acids. The germline V and J ends were trimmed by 4 bases and 4 bases, with 17 bases remaining between them. CDR3 DNA: TGCGCCAGCAGCGGCTCGGGACTTAGAAGCTATGGCTACACCTTC. Protein product: CASSGSGLRSYGYTF.